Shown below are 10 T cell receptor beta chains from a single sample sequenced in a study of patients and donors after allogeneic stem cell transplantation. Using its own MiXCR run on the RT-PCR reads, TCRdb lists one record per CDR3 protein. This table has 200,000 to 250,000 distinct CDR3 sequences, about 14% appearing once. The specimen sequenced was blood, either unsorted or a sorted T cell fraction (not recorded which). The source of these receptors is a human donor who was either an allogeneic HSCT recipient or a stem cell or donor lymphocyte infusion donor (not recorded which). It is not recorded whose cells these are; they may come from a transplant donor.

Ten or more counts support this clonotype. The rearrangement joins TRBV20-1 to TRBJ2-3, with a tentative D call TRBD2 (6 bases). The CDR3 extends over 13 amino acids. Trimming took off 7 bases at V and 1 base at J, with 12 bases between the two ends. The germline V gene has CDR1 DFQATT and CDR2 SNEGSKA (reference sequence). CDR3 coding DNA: TGCAGTGTGGGGGGAGGCCGCACAGATACGCAGTATTTT. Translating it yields CSVGGGRTDTQYF.

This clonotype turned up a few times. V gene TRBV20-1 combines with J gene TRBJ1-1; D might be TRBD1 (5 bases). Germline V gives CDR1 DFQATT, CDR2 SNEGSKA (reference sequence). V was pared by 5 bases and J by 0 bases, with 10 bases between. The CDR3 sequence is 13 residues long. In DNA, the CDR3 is TGCAGTGCTCCCGGGACCTTGAACACTGAAGCTTTCTTT. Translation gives CSAPGTLNTEAFF.

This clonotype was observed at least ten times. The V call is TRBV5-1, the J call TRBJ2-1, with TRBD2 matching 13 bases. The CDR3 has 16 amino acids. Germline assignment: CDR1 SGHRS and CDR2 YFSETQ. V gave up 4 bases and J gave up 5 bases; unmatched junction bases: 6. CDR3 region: CASSHRTSGSNNEQFF. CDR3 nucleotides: TGCGCCAGCAGCCATCGGACTAGCGGGAGCAACAATGAGCAGTTCTTC.

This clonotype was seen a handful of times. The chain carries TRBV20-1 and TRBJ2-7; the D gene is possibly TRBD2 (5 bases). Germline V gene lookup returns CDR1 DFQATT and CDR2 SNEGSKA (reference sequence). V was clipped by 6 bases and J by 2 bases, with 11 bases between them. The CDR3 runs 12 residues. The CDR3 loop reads CSALGVTYEQYF. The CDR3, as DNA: TGCAGTGCCCTCGGGGTTACCTACGAGCAGTACTTC.

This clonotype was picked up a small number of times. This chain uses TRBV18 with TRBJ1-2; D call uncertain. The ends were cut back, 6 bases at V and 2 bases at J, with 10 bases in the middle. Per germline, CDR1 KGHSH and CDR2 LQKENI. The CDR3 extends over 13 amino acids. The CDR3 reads CASSETVNYGYTF. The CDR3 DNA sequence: TGTGCCAGCTCCGAAACAGTAAACTATGGCTACACCTTC.

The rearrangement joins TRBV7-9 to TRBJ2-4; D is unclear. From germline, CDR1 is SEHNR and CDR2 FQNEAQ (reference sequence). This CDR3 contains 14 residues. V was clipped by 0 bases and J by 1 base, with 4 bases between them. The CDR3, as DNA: TGTGCCAGCAGCTTAGCGTTTGCCAAAAACATTCAGTACTTC. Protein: CASSLAFAKNIQYF.

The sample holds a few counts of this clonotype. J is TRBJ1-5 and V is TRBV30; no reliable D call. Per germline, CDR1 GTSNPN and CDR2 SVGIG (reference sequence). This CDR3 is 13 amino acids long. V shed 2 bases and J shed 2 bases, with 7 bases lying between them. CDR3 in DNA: TGTGCCTGGAGTTCGAAGGGCAATCAGCCCCAGCATTTT. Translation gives CAWSSKGNQPQHF.

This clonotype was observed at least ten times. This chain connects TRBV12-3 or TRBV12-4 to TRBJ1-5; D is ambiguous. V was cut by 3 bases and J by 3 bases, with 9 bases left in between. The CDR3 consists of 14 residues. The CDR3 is CASSFSTNNQPQHF. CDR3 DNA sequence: TGTGCCAGCAGTTTTTCCACGAACAATCAGCCCCAGCATTTT.

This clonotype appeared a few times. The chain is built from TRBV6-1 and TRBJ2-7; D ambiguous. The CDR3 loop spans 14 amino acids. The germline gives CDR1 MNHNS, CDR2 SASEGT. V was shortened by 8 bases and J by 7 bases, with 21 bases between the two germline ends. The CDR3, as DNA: TGTGCCAGCGAACCGACTTCCCGGGCGCGGGAGCAGTACTTC. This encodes CASEPTSRAREQYF.

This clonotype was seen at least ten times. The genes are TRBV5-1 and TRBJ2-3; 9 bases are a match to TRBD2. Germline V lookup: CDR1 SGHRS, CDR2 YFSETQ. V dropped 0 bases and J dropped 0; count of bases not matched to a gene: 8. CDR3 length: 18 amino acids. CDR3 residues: CASSLGLAAILSTDTQYF. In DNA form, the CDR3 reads TGCGCCAGCAGCTTGGGACTAGCGGCCATCTTAAGCACAGATACGCAGTATTTT.